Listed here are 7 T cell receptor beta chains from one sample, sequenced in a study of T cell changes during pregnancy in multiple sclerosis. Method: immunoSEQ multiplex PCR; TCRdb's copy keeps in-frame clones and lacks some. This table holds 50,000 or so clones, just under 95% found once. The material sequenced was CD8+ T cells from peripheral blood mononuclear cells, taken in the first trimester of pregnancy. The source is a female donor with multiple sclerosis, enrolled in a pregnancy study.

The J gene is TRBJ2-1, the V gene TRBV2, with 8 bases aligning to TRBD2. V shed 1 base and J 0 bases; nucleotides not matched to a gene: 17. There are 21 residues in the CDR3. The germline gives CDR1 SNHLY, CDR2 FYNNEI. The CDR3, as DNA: TGTGCCAGCAGTGAAGTTTCCGGGGGGGCGGGAGGAAGGAGCTCCTACAATGAGCAGTTCTTC. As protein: CASSEVSGGAGGRSSYNEQFF. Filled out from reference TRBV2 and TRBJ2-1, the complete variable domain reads EPEVTQTPSHQVTQMGQEVILRCVPISNHLYFYWYRQILGQKVEFLVSFYNNEISEKSEIFDDQFSVERPDGSNFTLKIRSTKLEDSAMYFCASSEVSGGAGGRSSYNEQFFGPGTRLTVL.

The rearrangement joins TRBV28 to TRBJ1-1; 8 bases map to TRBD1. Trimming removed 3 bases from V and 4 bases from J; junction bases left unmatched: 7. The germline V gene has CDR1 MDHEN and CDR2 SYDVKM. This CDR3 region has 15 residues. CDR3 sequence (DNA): TGTGCCAGCAGTTTGGGTCCAGGGGGCGGCACTGAAGCTTTCTTT. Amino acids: CASSLGPGGGTEAFF.

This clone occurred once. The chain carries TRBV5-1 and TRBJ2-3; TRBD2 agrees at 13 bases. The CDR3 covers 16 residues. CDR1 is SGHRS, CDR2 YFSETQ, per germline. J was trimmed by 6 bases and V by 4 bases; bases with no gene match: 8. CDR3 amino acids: CASSHGLAGVLDTQYF. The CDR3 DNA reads TGCGCCAGCAGCCATGGACTAGCGGGAGTGCTGGATACGCAGTATTTT.

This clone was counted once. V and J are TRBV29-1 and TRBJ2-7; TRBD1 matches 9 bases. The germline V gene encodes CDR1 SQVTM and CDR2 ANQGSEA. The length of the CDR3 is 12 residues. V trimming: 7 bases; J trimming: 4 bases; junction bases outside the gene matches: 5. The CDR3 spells CSGAGTGYEQYF. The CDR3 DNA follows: TGCAGCGGCGCGGGGACAGGGTACGAGCAGTACTTC.

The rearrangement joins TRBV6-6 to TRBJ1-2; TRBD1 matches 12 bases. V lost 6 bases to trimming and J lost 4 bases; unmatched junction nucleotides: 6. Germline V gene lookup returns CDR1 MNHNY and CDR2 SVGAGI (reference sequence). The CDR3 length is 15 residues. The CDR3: CASSQGQGAIYGYTF. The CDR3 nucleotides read TGTGCCAGCAGCCAGGGACAGGGGGCAATCTATGGCTACACCTTC.

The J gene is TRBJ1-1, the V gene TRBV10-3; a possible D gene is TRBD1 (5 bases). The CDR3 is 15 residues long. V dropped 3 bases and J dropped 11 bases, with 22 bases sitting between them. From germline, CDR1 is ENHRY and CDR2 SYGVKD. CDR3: CAISDRLGTTGVAFF. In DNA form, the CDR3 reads TGTGCCATCAGTGACCGACTGGGAACTACAGGTGTTGCTTTCTTT.

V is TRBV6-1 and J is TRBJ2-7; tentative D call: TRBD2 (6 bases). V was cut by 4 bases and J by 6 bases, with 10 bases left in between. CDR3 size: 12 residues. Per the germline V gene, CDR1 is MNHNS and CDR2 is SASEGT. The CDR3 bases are TGTGCCAGCAGTGTACGGGGGTTCGAGCAGTACTTC. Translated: CASSVRGFEQYF.